This T cell receptor (beta chain) was obtained from a study of T cells in localized non-small cell lung cancer. Germline lookup yields CDR1 MNHEY and CDR2 SVGAGI. The CDR3 length is 14 residues. Trimming cost V 0 bases and J 4 bases; bases outside gene matches: 1. Using immunoSEQ multiplex PCR, the repertoire was profiled, and TCRdb retains in-frame clones only, with some absent. The repertoire holds some 41,000 clones, with 65% to 90% as singletons. About this clone itself: Its specificity is not known.

Findings of the study overall: Paired adjacent lung recovered a median roughly 56 of the top 100 tumor clones.

The sequence was obtained from a man aged 40-75 years with stage II lung adenocarcinoma. The chain couples TRBV6-5 to TRBJ1-2; TRBD1 matches 8 bases. Sequences were derived from PBMCs, sampled before any cancer treatment. The CDR3 protein is CASSYSTGGYGYTF. Here the CDR3 DNA reads TGTGCCAGCAGTTACTCCACAGGGGGCTATGGCTACACCTTC.